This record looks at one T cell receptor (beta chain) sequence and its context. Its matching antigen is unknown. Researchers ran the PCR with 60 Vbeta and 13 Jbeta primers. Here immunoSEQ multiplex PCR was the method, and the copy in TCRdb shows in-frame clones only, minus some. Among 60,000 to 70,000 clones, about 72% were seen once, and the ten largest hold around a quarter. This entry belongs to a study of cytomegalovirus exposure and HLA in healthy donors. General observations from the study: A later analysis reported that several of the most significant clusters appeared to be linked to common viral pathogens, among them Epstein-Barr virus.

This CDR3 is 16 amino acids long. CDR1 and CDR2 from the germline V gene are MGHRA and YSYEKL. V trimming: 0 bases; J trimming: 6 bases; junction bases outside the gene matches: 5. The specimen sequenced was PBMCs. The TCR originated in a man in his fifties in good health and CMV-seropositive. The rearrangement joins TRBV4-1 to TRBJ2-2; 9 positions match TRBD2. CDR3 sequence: CASSQDPAGGPGELFF. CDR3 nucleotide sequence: TGCGCCAGCAGCCAAGATCCCGCGGGGGGGCCCGGGGAGCTGTTTTTT.